This TCR beta chain was profiled in a study of blood T cell repertoires in COVID-19. For the study at large: PBMCs, B-cell-depleted T cells, or T cells provided the cDNA or gDNA that made up the material.

Trimming cost V 4 bases and J 4 bases, with 8 bases left between them. The length of the CDR3 is 13 residues. Germline V lookup: CDR1 SGHNT, CDR2 YENEEA. As originally analysed: Amplification from reference gene primers served as the basis for estimated nucleated cell counts. Profiling relied on immunoSEQ multiplex PCR, and the TCRdb table lists in-frame clones only, not all of them. The V and J calls and clone size are taken from that table; D and trimming were inferred from the DNA. The sample includes over 90,000 clones, about 89% of them seen just once. This clone showed up just a few times. The sequenced sample was peripheral blood. The V and J genes are TRBV11-3 and TRBJ2-1; possible D gene TRBD1, 5 bases. This clonotype was sampled from an older woman with acute or convalescent COVID-19. The CDR3: CASSSRVYNEQFF. In DNA, the CDR3 is TGTGCCAGCAGCTCCAGGGTGTACAATGAGCAGTTCTTC.